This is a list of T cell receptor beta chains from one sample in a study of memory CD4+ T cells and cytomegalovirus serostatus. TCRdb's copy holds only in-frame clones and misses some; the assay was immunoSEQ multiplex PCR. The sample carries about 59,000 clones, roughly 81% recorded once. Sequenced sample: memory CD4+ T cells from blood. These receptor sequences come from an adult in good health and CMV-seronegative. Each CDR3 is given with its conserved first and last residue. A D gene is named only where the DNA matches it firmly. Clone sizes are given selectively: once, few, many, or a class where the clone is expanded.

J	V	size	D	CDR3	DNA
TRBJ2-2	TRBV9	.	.	CASSVRPTGELFF	TGTGCCAGCAGCGTAAGACCCACCGGGGAGCTGTTTTTT
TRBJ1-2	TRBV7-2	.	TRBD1	CASSPKGQLDGYTF	TGTGCCAGCAGCCCCAAGGGACAGCTGGATGGCTACACCTTC
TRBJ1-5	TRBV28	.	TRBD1	CASSLTPGGSQPQHF	TGTGCCAGCAGTTTGACCCCAGGGGGCAGCCAGCCCCAGCATTTT
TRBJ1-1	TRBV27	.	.	CASSSPPLNTEAFF	TGTGCCAGCAGCTCCCCACCACTGAACACTGAAGCTTTCTTT
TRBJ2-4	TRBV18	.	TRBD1	CASSPPRRTGVDIQYF	TGTGCCAGCTCACCCCCCAGAAGGACAGGGGTAGACATTCAGTACTTC
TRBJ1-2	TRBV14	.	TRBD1	CASSQDWTGSGYGYTF	TGTGCCAGCAGCCAAGACTGGACAGGATCTGGTTATGGCTACACCTTC
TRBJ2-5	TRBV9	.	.	CASSVTGQETQYF	TGTGCCAGCAGCGTTACAGGCCAAGAGACCCAGTACTTC
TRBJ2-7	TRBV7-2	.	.	CASSLSPLASSYEQYF	TGTGCCAGCAGCTTGAGTCCTCTAGCGAGCTCCTACGAGCAGTACTTC
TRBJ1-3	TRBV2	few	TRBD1	CASSAPQGAGISGNTIYF	TGTGCCAGCAGTGCGCCTCAGGGGGCCGGAATCTCTGGAAACACCATATATTTT
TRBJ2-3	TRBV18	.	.	CASSPRQAGGTDTQYF	TGTGCCAGCTCCCCAAGACAGGCCGGAGGCACAGATACGCAGTATTTT
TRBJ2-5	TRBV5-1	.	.	CASSLLGSLWETQYF	TGCGCCAGCAGCTTGCTGGGTAGCCTTTGGGAGACCCAGTACTTC
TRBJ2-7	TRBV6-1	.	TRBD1	CASRLGQDSYEQYF	TGTGCCAGCAGACTTGGACAGGACTCCTACGAGCAGTACTTC
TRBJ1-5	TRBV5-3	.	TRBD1	CARSPDRIRNQPQHF	TGTGCCAGAAGCCCGGACAGGATAAGGAATCAGCCCCAGCATTTT
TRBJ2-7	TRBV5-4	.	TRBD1	CASSFGQGPYEQYF	TGTGCCAGCAGCTTTGGACAGGGGCCCTACGAGCAGTACTTC
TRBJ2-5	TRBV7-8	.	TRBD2	CASSPRGGSVETQYF	TGTGCCAGCAGCCCCCGGGGCGGGAGTGTAGAGACCCAGTACTTC
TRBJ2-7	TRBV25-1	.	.	CASSAPVSYEQYF	TGTGCCAGCAGTGCCCCAGTTTCCTACGAGCAGTACTTC
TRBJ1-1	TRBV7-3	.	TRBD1	CASSPQGANTEAFF	TGTGCCAGCAGCCCACAGGGGGCCAACACTGAAGCTTTCTTT
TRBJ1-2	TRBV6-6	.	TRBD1	CASITWGQINYGYTF	TGTGCCAGCATTACTTGGGGACAGATTAACTATGGCTACACCTTC
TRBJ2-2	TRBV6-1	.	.	CASSEVVGLKLFF	TGTGCCAGCAGTGAAGTGGTCGGGTTGAAGCTGTTTTTT
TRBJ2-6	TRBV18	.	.	CASSPPGRDRSGANVLTF	TGTGCCAGCTCACCACCAGGACGGGATCGCTCTGGGGCCAACGTCCTGACTTTC
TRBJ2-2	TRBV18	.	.	CASSEGTIGRELFF	TGTGCCAGCTCAGAGGGGACCATTGGACGGGAGCTGTTTTTT
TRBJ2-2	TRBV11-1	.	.	CASSSTRAPTGELFF	TGTGCCAGCAGCTCTACCAGGGCCCCCACCGGGGAGCTGTTTTTT
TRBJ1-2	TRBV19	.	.	CASSISGSMGIGYTF	TGTGCCAGTAGTATTTCGGGCAGTATGGGGATCGGCTACACCTTC
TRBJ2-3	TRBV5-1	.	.	CASSLGGRDTQYF	TGCGCCAGCAGCTTGGGTGGGCGGGATACGCAGTATTTT
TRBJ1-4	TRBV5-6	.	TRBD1	CASSYASTGVGREKLFF	TGTGCCAGCAGCTACGCATCGACAGGGGTCGGAAGAGAAAAACTGTTTTTT
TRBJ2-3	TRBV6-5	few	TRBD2	CASSYSGTTTDTQYF	TGTGCCAGCAGTTACTCAGGGACTACTACAGATACGCAGTATTTT
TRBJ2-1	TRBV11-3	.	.	CASSLQTSYNEQFF	TGTGCCAGCAGCTTACAGACCTCCTACAATGAGCAGTTCTTC
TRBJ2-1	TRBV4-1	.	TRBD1	CASSPDPGQSYNEQFF	TGCGCCAGCAGCCCTGACCCGGGACAGAGTTACAATGAGCAGTTCTTC
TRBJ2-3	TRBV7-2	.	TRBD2	CASSRTSGRAGTQYF	TGTGCCAGCAGCCGGACTAGCGGGAGGGCCGGTACGCAGTATTTT
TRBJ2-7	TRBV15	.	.	CATSRDRRQSSYEQYF	TGTGCCACCAGCAGAGATCGAAGACAGAGCTCCTACGAGCAGTACTTC
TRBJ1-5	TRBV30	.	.	CAWSVGTNSNQPQHF	TGTGCCTGGAGTGTAGGGACAAATAGCAATCAGCCCCAGCATTTT
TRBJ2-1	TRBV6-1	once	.	CASSARTVDEQFF	TGTGCCAGCAGTGCCCGGACAGTCGATGAGCAGTTCTTC
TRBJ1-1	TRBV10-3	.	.	CAISVRGDTEAFF	TGTGCCATCAGTGTCCGGGGGGACACTGAAGCTTTCTTT
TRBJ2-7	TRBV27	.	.	CASSFRSGAPHEQYF	TGTGCCAGCAGTTTCAGGTCGGGGGCCCCCCACGAGCAGTACTTC
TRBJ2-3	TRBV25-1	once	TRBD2	CASSEFQTSGFRDTQYF	TGTGCCAGCAGTGAATTTCAGACTAGCGGGTTCAGGGATACGCAGTATTTT
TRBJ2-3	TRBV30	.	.	CAWSVLLGDTQYF	TGTGCCTGGAGCGTCCTTCTAGGAGATACGCAGTATTTT
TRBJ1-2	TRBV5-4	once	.	CASRTGGGSRDGYTF	TGTGCCAGCAGGACTGGAGGGGGTTCGAGGGATGGCTACACCTTC
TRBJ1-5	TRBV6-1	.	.	CASSVSENQPQHF	TGTGCCAGCAGTGTCTCGGAAAATCAGCCCCAGCATTTT
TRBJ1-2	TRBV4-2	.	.	CASSPGGQGNYGYTF	TGTGCCAGCAGCCCGGGCGGGCAGGGTAACTATGGCTACACCTTC
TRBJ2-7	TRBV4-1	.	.	CASSRSQGAGFAVEQYF	TGCGCCAGCAGCCGAAGTCAAGGGGCGGGCTTTGCGGTCGAGCAGTACTTC
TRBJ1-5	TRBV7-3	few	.	CASSKDSNQPQHF	TGTGCCAGCAGCAAGGATAGCAATCAGCCCCAGCATTTT
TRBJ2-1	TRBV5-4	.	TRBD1	CASSSIQGTGPPNEQFF	TGTGCCAGCAGCTCAATCCAGGGGACAGGCCCCCCCAATGAGCAGTTCTTC
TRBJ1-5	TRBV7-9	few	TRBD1	CASSSTDRDHQPQHF	TGTGCCAGCAGCTCTACGGACAGGGATCATCAGCCCCAGCATTTT
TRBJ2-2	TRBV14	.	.	CASSLQGGAGELFF	TGTGCCAGCAGCCTCCAAGGGGGGGCCGGGGAGCTGTTTTTT
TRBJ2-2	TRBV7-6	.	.	CASSRWQGNTGELFF	TGTGCCAGCAGCCGGTGGCAGGGGAACACCGGGGAGCTGTTTTTT
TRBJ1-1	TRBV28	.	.	CASSVLGTEAFF	TGTGCCAGCAGTGTTCTAGGGACTGAAGCTTTCTTT
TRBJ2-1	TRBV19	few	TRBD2	CASSAPGTTPYEQFF	TGTGCCAGTAGTGCCCCCGGGACTACCCCCTATGAGCAGTTCTTC
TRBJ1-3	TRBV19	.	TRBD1	CASSILGTVNTIYF	TGTGCCAGTAGTATCCTCGGGACAGTAAACACCATATATTTT
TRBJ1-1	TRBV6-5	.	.	CASSNFRAEAFF	TGTGCCAGCAGTAACTTCCGGGCTGAAGCTTTCTTT
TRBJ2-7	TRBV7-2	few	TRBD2	CASSYSGTSAYEQYF	TGTGCCAGCAGCTATTCCGGGACTAGCGCGTACGAGCAGTACTTC